A single sample is the source of the 4 T cell receptor beta chains below, sequenced in a study of cytomegalovirus exposure and HLA in healthy donors. PCR was performed using 60 Vbeta and 13 Jbeta primers. Some clones are missing from TCRdb's copy, which holds only in-frame ones; the method was immunoSEQ multiplex PCR. The data show about 150,000 clones, more than 60% seen once. The sample was PBMCs. These receptors all stem from a young man in good health and CMV-seropositive.

The CDR3 is CSVDGPLAGGNNEQFF. As DNA, the CDR3 is TGCAGCGTTGACGGCCCGCTAGCGGGAGGAAACAATGAGCAGTTCTTC. This chain links TRBV29-1 with TRBJ2-1; 11 bases line up with TRBD2. This CDR3 comprises 16 residues. Germline V CDR1 and CDR2: SQVTM, ANQGSEA. The V and J ends lost 3 bases and 5 bases, in that order; junction bases with no gene match: 9.

J is TRBJ2-1 and V is TRBV5-8, with 10 nucleotides matching TRBD2. The CDR3 contains 17 residues. Germline CDR1 SGHTS, CDR2 YDEGEE. Unmatched junction bases numbered 14, after V lost 3 bases and J lost 8 bases. CDR3 loop: CASSSPPSGRALDEQFF. DNA of the CDR3: TGTGCCAGCAGCTCCCCTCCCAGCGGGAGGGCCCTCGATGAGCAGTTCTTC.

This clone was observed at least ten times. The chain employs TRBV11-1 and TRBJ1-4, with a weak D call TRBD1 (5 bases). V was pared by 2 bases and J by 6 bases, with 13 bases between. Germline CDR1 is SGHAT and CDR2 is FQDESV (reference sequence). The CDR3 extends over 15 amino acids. The CDR3 spells CASSLYGTGDEKLFF. In nucleotides, the CDR3 is TGTGCCAGCAGCTTATACGGGACGGGGGATGAAAAACTGTTTTTT.

The chain employs TRBV6-5 and TRBJ2-7; D may be TRBD1 (6 bases). Germline CDR1 is MNHEY and CDR2 is SVGAGI. V lost 6 bases and J lost 0, with 15 bases in between. The CDR3 runs to 15 residues. In nucleotides, the CDR3 is TGTGCCAGCAGAATGGACAGCCGCAGCTCCTACGAGCAGTACTTC. It codes for CASRMDSRSSYEQYF.